A single sample gave rise to the 30 T cell receptor beta chains below, sequenced in a study of T cell changes during pregnancy in multiple sclerosis. Assay: immunoSEQ multiplex PCR; the TCRdb copy retains only in-frame clones and omits some. The data hold roughly 100,000 clones, with about nine tenths observed a single time. The source material was peripheral blood, sampled in the second trimester of pregnancy. The receptors were gathered from a female donor in good health, enrolled as a control in a pregnancy study.

J is TRBJ2-6 and V is TRBV4-3; 7 bases map to TRBD1. Looked up from germline, CDR1 is LGHNA and CDR2 is YSLEER. With V trimmed by 1 base and J by 0 bases, 3 bases remained unmatched. This CDR3 is 17 amino acids long. The CDR3 nucleotides are TGCGCCAGCAGCCAAGGGGGACAGTCCTCTGGGGCCAACGTCCTGACTTTC. This gives the protein CASSQGGQSSGANVLTF.

The rearrangement uses TRBV29-1 and TRBJ1-1, with D possibly matching TRBD1 (6 bases). Trimming took off 6 bases at V and 1 base at J, with 9 bases between the two ends. This CDR3 has 12 amino acids. CDR1 and CDR2 (germline): SQVTM, ANQGSEA. CDR3: CSVGAQNTEAFF. CDR3 in DNA: TGCAGCGTGGGGGCGCAGAACACTGAAGCTTTCTTT.

J is TRBJ1-2 and V is TRBV7-9, with 7 bases fitting TRBD1. The ends lost 5 bases at V and 0 bases at J; junction bases unmatched: 12. This CDR3 has 17 residues. CDR1 and CDR2 (germline): SEHNR, FQNEAQ (reference sequence). This chain's CDR3 is CASSLQGVKPTNYGYTF. The CDR3 region has the DNA TGTGCCAGCAGCCTGCAGGGGGTAAAACCTACTAACTATGGCTACACCTTC.

V is TRBV4-2 and J is TRBJ1-3; 7 nucleotides agree with TRBD1. The germline gives CDR1 LGHNA, CDR2 YNFKEQ. This CDR3 region has 18 residues. Trimming took 4 bases from V and 0 from J; bases not matched to a gene: 12. CDR3 loop: CASSRDLGQDGSGNTIYF. For the CDR3, the DNA is TGTGCCAGCAGCCGCGACCTTGGACAGGACGGCTCTGGAAACACCATATATTTT.

This clone has a single count. The V gene is TRBV19, the J gene TRBJ2-1, with D possibly being TRBD2 (6 bases). The V gene's germline CDR1 is LNHDA and CDR2 SQIVND (reference sequence). V was shortened by 5 bases and J by 10 bases, with 18 bases between the two germline ends. The CDR3 totals 14 residues. CDR3 in amino acids: CASSPQGGIGEQFF. In nucleotides, the CDR3 is TGTGCCAGTAGTCCACAAGGAGGGATCGGCGAGCAGTTCTTC.

The V gene is TRBV7-2, the J gene TRBJ2-3; 10 bases are a match to TRBD2. The CDR3 contains 16 residues. With V trimmed by 5 bases and J by 0 bases, 5 bases remained unmatched. Germline CDR1 reads SGHTA; CDR2 reads FQGNSA. The CDR3 is CASSPLAGASTDTQYF. In DNA, the CDR3 is TGTGCCAGCAGCCCCCTAGCGGGGGCGAGCACAGATACGCAGTATTTT.

CDR3 amino acids: CASSLRDLEETGELFF. CDR3 nucleotides: TGCGCCAGCAGCCTTAGGGATTTGGAGGAAACCGGGGAGCTGTTTTTT. The chain couples TRBV5-1 to TRBJ2-2; tentatively, D is TRBD2 (5 bases). Trimming removed 4 bases at V and 5 bases at J, with 18 bases between. Per the germline V gene, CDR1 is SGHRS and CDR2 is YFSETQ. This CDR3 contains 16 residues.

Within the sample, this clone is medium-sized. Written as DNA, the CDR3 is TGTGCCTGGAGCGTTATGGGACAGGGGGCTTCACCCCTCCACTTT. Translating gives CAWSVMGQGASPLHF. V usage is TRBV30 and J usage is TRBJ1-6; 12 nucleotides agree with TRBD1. The ends lost 3 bases at V and 9 bases at J; junction bases unmatched: 6. The CDR3 consists of 15 residues. Per germline, CDR1 GTSNPN and CDR2 SVGIG (reference sequence).

The table lists this clone with a count of one. V and J are TRBV5-1 and TRBJ2-1; 10 bases are a match to TRBD1. Germline values: CDR1 SGHRS, CDR2 YFSETQ. The CDR3 is 15 amino acids. V lost 4 bases, J lost 7 bases, and 8 bases stayed unmatched. This CDR3 reads CASSRRQGAPNEQFF. CDR3 DNA: TGCGCCAGCAGCCGCCGACAGGGGGCGCCTAATGAGCAGTTCTTC.

V is TRBV27 and J is TRBJ2-1; the D gene is possibly TRBD2 (6 bases). The CDR3 consists of 16 residues. The V end was cut by 6 bases, the J end by 2 bases, with 17 bases between. The V gene's germline CDR1 is MNHEY and CDR2 SMNVEV (reference sequence). CDR3 nucleotides: TGTGCCAGCAGAATCGCCGCCGGGGGAGCCTACAATGAGCAGTTCTTC. Its protein is CASRIAAGGAYNEQFF.

V is TRBV6-5 and J is TRBJ2-7; 11 bases match TRBD1. CDR1 is MNHEY, CDR2 SVGAGI, per germline. The CDR3 extends over 15 amino acids. The ends lost 5 bases at V and 3 bases at J; junction bases unmatched: 6. The CDR3 loop reads CASSRTGGVIYEQYF. CDR3 DNA sequence: TGTGCCAGCAGTAGGACAGGGGGCGTTATCTACGAGCAGTACTTC.

The chain couples TRBV5-6 to TRBJ2-7; TRBD1 matches at 9 bases. Germline trimming cut 4 bases from V and 1 base from J; bases unmatched to any gene: 6. The CDR3 loop spans 15 amino acids. Germline CDR1 reads SGHDT; CDR2 reads YYEEEE. The CDR3 region has the DNA TGTGCCAGCAGCACTGGACAGGGGCTATCCTACGAGCAGTACTTC. Translation: CASSTGQGLSYEQYF.

J is TRBJ2-5 and V is TRBV7-7; D not certain. The CDR3 length is 14 residues. Trimming pared 3 bases from V and 1 base from J, leaving 9 bases between. The germline CDR1 and CDR2 sequences are SSHAT and FNYEAQ (reference sequence). In DNA, the CDR3 is TGTGCCAGCAGCTTTAGGCCGGGCCAAGAGACCCAGTACTTC. It specifies CASSFRPGQETQYF.

The V gene is TRBV5-1, the J gene TRBJ2-6; D is perhaps TRBD2 (5 bases). The V gene's germline CDR1 is SGHRS and CDR2 YFSETQ. Trimming shortened V by 2 bases and J by 0 bases, and 12 bases separated the two germline ends. The CDR3 contains 17 residues. CDR3 bases: TGCGCCAGCAGCTTTAATTACGGGGACTCTGGGGCCAACGTCCTGACTTTC. Encoded protein: CASSFNYGDSGANVLTF.

This chain joins TRBV9 and TRBJ1-6; possibly TRBD1 for D (5 bases). Germline V gene lookup returns CDR1 SGDLS and CDR2 YYNGEE. This CDR3 is 14 amino acids long. The ends were cut back, 4 bases at V and 4 bases at J, with 9 bases in the middle. The CDR3 sequence is CASSPRQYNSPLHF. CDR3 in DNA: TGTGCCAGCAGCCCCCGACAGTATAATTCACCCCTCCACTTT.

The chain is built from TRBV5-6 and TRBJ2-1; 9 bases agree with TRBD1. This CDR3 region has 16 residues. Trimming took 4 bases from V and 7 from J; bases not matched to a gene: 12. Germline V gene data show CDR1 as SGHDT and CDR2 as YYEEEE. The CDR3 DNA follows: TGTGCCAGCAGCCGAGCAACAGGGGGCTCCGTAAATGAGCAGTTCTTC. Protein product: CASSRATGGSVNEQFF.

This chain connects TRBV7-2 to TRBJ2-3; 7 nucleotides agree with TRBD1. With V trimmed by 5 bases and J by 2 bases, 7 bases remained unmatched. The CDR3 sequence is 15 residues long. Germline V lookup: CDR1 SGHTA, CDR2 FQGNSA. CDR3 nucleotides: TGTGCCAGCAGCCCAGGGGGAGTGGACACAGATACGCAGTATTTT. Translated, it gives CASSPGGVDTDTQYF. Full variable domain (remainder filled in from reference TRBV7-2 and TRBJ2-3): GAGVSQSPSNKVTEKGKDVELRCDPISGHTALYWYRQSLGQGLEFLIYFQGNSAPDKSGLPSDRFSAERTGGSVSTLTIQRTQQEDSAVYLCASSPGGVDTDTQYFGPGTRLTVL.

V gene TRBV14 combines with J gene TRBJ2-7; 7 positions match TRBD1. Germline V gene lookup returns CDR1 SGHDN and CDR2 FVKESK. CDR3 length equals 15 residues. J gave up 2 bases and V 4 bases, and 8 bases lay outside the gene matches. The CDR3 protein is CASSRGTAHPYEQYF. CDR3 bases: TGTGCCAGCAGCCGTGGGACAGCCCACCCCTACGAGCAGTACTTC.

The rearrangement links TRBV11-2 to TRBJ1-2, with TRBD1 matching over 9 bases. CDR1 SGHAT and CDR2 FQNNGV come from the germline V gene. The CDR3 is made up of 17 amino acids. V shed 5 bases and J 7 bases; nucleotides not matched to a gene: 17. The CDR3 bases are TGTGCCAGCAGCCAAACAAGAGGGGGACAGGGTTTTTTTGGCTACACCTTC. Translation: CASSQTRGGQGFFGYTF.

The chain links TRBV15 to TRBJ1-1; D gene uncertain. The CDR3 length is 13 residues. CDR1 is LNHNV, CDR2 YYDKDF, per germline (reference sequence). V was cut by 3 bases and J by 13 bases, with 18 bases left in between. The CDR3 DNA follows: TGTGCCACCAGCAGCACTCCCCTCCGGGATAGTTTCTTT. Its protein is CATSSTPLRDSFF.

This rearrangement joins TRBV27 to TRBJ1-1; possible D gene TRBD1, 6 bases. Trimming left V 0 bases short and J 2 bases short, with 10 bases between. The CDR3 totals 15 residues. Germline V lookup: CDR1 MNHEY, CDR2 SMNVEV (reference sequence). The chain's CDR3 is CASSLSGTLNTEAFF. The CDR3 DNA is TGTGCCAGCAGTTTATCCGGGACACTTAACACTGAAGCTTTCTTT.

The gene calls are TRBV19 and TRBJ1-1, with 9 bases matching TRBD1. The CDR3 contains 13 residues. The V gene's germline CDR1 is LNHDA and CDR2 SQIVND (reference sequence). V trimming: 6 bases; J trimming: 8 bases; junction bases outside the gene matches: 7. The CDR3 coding sequence is TGTGCCAGTAGCAGGACAGGGGCTAACGAAGCTTTCTTT. Residues: CASSRTGANEAFF.

This chain links TRBV19 with TRBJ2-2, with TRBD1 matching over 7 bases. J gave up 1 base and V 7 bases, and 3 bases lay outside the gene matches. The CDR3 loop spans 14 amino acids. Germline V gives CDR1 LNHDA, CDR2 SQIVND (reference sequence). CDR3 sequence: CASIGDRNTGELFF. CDR3 nucleotides: TGTGCCAGTATCGGGGACAGGAACACCGGGGAGCTGTTTTTT.

V and J are TRBV27 and TRBJ2-7, with 10 bases that match TRBD2. CDR1 MNHEY and CDR2 SMNVEV come from the germline V gene (reference sequence). This CDR3 comprises 14 residues. Trimming took 2 bases from V and 6 from J; bases not matched to a gene: 4. In DNA, the CDR3 is TGTGCCAGCAGTTTAAAGGTAGCGGGAGGCGAGCAGTACTTC. It yields the protein CASSLKVAGGEQYF.

J is TRBJ1-2 and V is TRBV28, with D uncertain. The CDR3 has 12 amino acids. Germline V lookup: CDR1 MDHEN, CDR2 SYDVKM. V lost 3 bases and J lost 6, with 8 bases in between. This chain's CDR3 is CASSLSLNGYTF. The CDR3 DNA reads TGTGCCAGCAGTTTGTCCCTTAATGGCTACACCTTC.

J is TRBJ2-7 and V is TRBV6-1, with 7 bases aligning to TRBD1. Trimming took 6 bases from V and 2 from J; bases not matched to a gene: 10. Germline V gene sequence: CDR1 MNHNS, CDR2 SASEGT. This CDR3 contains 15 residues. CDR3 coding DNA: TGTGCCAGCAGAAACCCGGGACAGCCGCCCTACGAGCAGTACTTC. Protein: CASRNPGQPPYEQYF.

The chain couples TRBV7-9 to TRBJ1-1; D is undetermined. Germline lookup yields CDR1 SEHNR and CDR2 FQNEAQ (reference sequence). This CDR3 has 16 amino acids. Trimming removed 1 base at V and 10 bases at J, with 22 bases between. Written as DNA, the CDR3 is TGTGCCAGCAGCTTAGTAGGTCGGGCCCCTATCGAGGGAGCTTTCTTT. This sequence encodes CASSLVGRAPIEGAFF.

V and J are TRBV4-1 and TRBJ2-3; 13 bases fit TRBD2. From germline, CDR1 is MGHRA and CDR2 YSYEKL. The CDR3 spans 16 residues. Trimming cost V 4 bases and J 4 bases; bases outside gene matches: 5. The CDR3 DNA sequence: TGCGCCAGCAGCCTTACGACTAGCGGGGGGTCAGATACGCAGTATTTT. This sequence encodes CASSLTTSGGSDTQYF.

This clone appeared a few times. The genes are TRBV2 and TRBJ2-7; a possible D gene is TRBD1 (5 bases). The CDR3 totals 12 residues. V was shortened by 4 bases and J by 3 bases, with 7 bases between the two germline ends. From germline, CDR1 is SNHLY and CDR2 FYNNEI. As DNA, the CDR3 is TGTGCCAGCAGTGTTGACAGCTACGAGCAGTACTTC. Protein product: CASSVDSYEQYF.

The rearrangement uses TRBV18 and TRBJ2-4; 9 nucleotides match TRBD2. The trim removed 6 bases at V and 5 bases at J, leaving 5 bases unmatched. CDR1 is KGHSH and CDR2 is LQKENI in the germline V gene. The CDR3 covers 14 residues. The CDR3 DNA is TGTGCCAGCTCTCCTGAGCGGGGGGAAAACATTCAGTACTTC. This encodes CASSPERGENIQYF. Based on the CDR3 plus reference TRBV18 and TRBJ2-4, the full variable domain is NAGVMQNPRHLVRRRGQEARLRCSPMKGHSHVYWYRQLPEEGLKFMVYLQKENIIDESGMPKERFSAEFPKEGPSILRIQQVVRGDSAAYFCASSPERGENIQYFGAGTRLSVL.